The 4 T cell receptor beta chains listed next were all sequenced from one sample in a study of blood T cell repertoires in COVID-19. The assay was immunoSEQ multiplex PCR, and TCRdb's table has in-frame clones only and misses some. The table lists 150,000 to 200,000 clones, about 83% of them singletons. The sample taken for sequencing was peripheral blood. Receptors were obtained from a woman aged 80 or older with acute or convalescent COVID-19.

The genes are TRBV28 and TRBJ1-4; 7 bases align to TRBD1. The CDR3 has 15 residues. Germline V gene lookup returns CDR1 MDHEN and CDR2 SYDVKM. V dropped 6 bases and J dropped 8; count of bases not matched to a gene: 12. The CDR3 region is CASSKQTGNIEKLFF. Here the CDR3 DNA reads TGTGCCAGCAGCAAACAGACAGGGAACATCGAAAAACTGTTTTTT.

V and J are TRBV6-6 and TRBJ2-7; TRBD2 matches at 8 bases. The CDR3 length is 15 residues. CDR1 is MNHNY, CDR2 SVGAGI, per germline (reference sequence). After removal of 8 bases from V and 3 bases from J, the junction contained 12 bases not matched to a gene. Written as DNA, the CDR3 is TGTGCCAGCCAAGGCGGGGGGAGCCATTTCTACGAGCAGTACTTC. Its protein is CASQGGGSHFYEQYF.

This chain links TRBV7-9 with TRBJ1-1; D gene ambiguous. The CDR3 is 14 residues long. The V end was cut by 4 bases, the J end by 0 bases, with 9 bases between. CDR1 and CDR2 (germline): SEHNR, FQNEAQ (reference sequence). The CDR3 reads CASSSQLLNTEAFF. The CDR3 nucleotides read TGTGCCAGCAGCTCTCAACTACTGAACACTGAAGCTTTCTTT.

The rearrangement links TRBV27 to TRBJ1-5; 7 bases line up with TRBD1. Germline CDR1 reads MNHEY; CDR2 reads SMNVEV (reference sequence). Trimming cost V 5 bases and J 9 bases; bases outside gene matches: 13. The CDR3 loop spans 15 amino acids. This chain's CDR3 is CASSTRGQAEGPQHF. The CDR3 bases are TGTGCCAGCAGTACCAGAGGACAGGCGGAGGGGCCCCAGCATTTT.